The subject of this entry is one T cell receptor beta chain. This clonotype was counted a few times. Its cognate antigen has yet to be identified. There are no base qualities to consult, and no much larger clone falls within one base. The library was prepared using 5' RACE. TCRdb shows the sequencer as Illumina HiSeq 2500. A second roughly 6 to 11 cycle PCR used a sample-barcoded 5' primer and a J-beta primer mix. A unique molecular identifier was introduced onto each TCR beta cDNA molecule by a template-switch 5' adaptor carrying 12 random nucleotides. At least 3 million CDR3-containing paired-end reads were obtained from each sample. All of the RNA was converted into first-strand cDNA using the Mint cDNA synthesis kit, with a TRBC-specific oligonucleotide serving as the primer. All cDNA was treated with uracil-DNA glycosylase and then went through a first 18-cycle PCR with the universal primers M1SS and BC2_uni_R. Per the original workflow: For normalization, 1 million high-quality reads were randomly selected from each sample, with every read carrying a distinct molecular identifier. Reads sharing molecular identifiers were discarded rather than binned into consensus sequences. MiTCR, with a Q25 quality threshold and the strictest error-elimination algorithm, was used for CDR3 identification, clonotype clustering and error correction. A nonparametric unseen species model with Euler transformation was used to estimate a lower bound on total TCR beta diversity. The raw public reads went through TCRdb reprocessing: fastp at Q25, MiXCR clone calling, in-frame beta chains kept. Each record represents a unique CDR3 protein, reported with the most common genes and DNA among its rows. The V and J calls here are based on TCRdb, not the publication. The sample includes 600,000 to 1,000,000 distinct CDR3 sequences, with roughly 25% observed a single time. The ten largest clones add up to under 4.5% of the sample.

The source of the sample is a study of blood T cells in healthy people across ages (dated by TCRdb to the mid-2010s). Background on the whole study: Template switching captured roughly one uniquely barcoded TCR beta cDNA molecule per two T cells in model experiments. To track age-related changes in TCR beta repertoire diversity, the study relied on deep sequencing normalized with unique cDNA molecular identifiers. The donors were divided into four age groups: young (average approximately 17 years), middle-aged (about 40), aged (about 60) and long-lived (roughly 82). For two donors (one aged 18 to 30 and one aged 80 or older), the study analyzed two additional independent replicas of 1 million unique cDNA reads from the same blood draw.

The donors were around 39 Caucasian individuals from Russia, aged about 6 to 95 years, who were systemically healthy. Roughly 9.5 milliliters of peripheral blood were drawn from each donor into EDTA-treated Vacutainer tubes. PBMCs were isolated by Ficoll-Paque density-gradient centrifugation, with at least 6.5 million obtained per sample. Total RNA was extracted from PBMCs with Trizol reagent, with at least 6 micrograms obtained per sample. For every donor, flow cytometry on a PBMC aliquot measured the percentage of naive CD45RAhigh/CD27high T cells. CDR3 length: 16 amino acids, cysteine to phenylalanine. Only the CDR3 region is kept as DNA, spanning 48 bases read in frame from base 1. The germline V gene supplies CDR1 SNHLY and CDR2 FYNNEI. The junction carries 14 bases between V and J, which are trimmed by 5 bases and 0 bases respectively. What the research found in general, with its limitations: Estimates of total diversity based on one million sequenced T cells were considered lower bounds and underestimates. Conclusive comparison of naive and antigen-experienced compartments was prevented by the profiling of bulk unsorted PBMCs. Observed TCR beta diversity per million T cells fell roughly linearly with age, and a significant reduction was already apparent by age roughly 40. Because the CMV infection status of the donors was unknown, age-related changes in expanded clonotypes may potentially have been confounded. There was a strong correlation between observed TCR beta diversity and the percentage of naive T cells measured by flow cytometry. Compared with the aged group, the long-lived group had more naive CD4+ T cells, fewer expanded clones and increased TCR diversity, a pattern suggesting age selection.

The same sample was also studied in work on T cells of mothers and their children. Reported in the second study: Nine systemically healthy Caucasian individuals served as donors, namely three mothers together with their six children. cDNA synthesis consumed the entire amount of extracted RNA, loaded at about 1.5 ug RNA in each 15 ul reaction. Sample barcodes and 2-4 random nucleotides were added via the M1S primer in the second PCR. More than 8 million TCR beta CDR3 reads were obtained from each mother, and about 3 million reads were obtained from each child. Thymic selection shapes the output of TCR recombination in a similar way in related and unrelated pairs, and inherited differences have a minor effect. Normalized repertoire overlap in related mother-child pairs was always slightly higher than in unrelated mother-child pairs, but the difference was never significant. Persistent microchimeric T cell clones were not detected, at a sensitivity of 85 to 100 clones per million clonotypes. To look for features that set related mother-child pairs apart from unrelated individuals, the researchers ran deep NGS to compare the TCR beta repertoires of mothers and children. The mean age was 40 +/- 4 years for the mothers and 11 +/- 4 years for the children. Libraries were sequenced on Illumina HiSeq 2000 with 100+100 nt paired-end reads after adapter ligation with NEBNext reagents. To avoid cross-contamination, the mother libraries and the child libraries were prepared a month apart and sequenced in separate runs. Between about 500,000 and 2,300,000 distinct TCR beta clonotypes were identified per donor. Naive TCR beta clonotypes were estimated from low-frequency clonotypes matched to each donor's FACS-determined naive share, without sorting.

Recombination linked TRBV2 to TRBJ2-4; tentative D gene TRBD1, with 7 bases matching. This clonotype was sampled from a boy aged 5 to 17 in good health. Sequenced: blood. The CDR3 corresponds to CASSNQGGPAKNIQYF. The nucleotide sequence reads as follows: TGTGCCAGCAGTAACCAGGGGGGCCCAGCCAAAAACATTCAGTACTTC.